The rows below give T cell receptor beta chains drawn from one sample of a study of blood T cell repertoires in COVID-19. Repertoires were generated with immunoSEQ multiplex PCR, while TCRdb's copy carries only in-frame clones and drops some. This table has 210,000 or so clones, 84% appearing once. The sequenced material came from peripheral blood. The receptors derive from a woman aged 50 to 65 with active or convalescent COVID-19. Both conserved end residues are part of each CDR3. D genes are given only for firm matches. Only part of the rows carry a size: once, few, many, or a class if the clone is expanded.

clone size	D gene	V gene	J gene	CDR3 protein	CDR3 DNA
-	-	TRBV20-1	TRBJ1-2	CSATDRPSGYTF	TGCAGTGCTACTGACAGGCCTTCGGGCTACACCTTC
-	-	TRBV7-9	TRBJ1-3	CASTHRGNTIYF	TGTGCCAGCACCCACAGGGGAAACACCATATATTTT
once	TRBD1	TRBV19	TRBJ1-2	CASGGQRFLYGYTF	TGTGCCAGTGGGGGACAGCGTTTCCTCTATGGCTACACCTTC
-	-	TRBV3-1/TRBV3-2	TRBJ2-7	CASSRLGGYEQYF	TGTGCCAGCAGCCGTTTAGGAGGTTACGAGCAGTACTTC
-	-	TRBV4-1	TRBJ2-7	CASSQPVRGTYEQYF	TGCGCCAGCAGCCAACCGGTGCGGGGTACCTACGAGCAGTACTTC
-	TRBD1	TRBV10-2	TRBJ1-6	CATHPTGFNSPLHF	TGCGCCACCCATCCGACAGGGTTTAATTCACCCCTCCACTTT
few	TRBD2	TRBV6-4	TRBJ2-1	CASSAGGTSAYNEQFF	TGTGCCAGCAGTGCCGGGGGGACTAGCGCTTACAATGAGCAGTTCTTC
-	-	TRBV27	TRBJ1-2	CASSFQGGEGGYTF	TGTGCCAGCAGTTTCCAGGGAGGAGAGGGTGGCTACACCTTC
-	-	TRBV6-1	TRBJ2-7	CASSEQGHEQYF	TGTGCCAGCAGTGAGCAGGGCCACGAGCAGTACTTC
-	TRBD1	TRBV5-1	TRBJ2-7	CASSLGEGQHEQYF	TGCGCCAGCAGCTTGGGAGAGGGACAGCACGAGCAGTACTTC
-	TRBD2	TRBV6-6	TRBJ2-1	CAIAQREVYNEQFF	TGTGCCATCGCCCAGCGGGAGGTTTACAATGAGCAGTTCTTC
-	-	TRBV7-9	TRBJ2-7	CASSRLEEQYF	TGTGCCAGCAGCCGACTGGAGGAGCAGTACTTC
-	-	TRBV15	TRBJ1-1	CATSWGGTEAFF	TGTGCCACCAGTTGGGGGGGGACTGAAGCTTTCTTT
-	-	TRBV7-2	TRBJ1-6	CASSPRGGERNSPLHF	TGTGCCAGCAGCCCCCGAGGGGGGGAAAGGAATTCACCCCTCCACTTT
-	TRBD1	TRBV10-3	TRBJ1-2	CAISESTDRVSGYTF	TGTGCCATCAGTGAGTCGACGGACAGGGTCAGTGGCTACACCTTC
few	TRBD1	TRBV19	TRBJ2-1	CASSIGQVTYNEQFF	TGTGCCAGTAGTATCGGACAGGTGACCTACAATGAGCAGTTCTTC
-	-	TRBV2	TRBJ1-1	CASSGEVNTEAFF	TGTGCCAGCAGCGGGGAGGTGAACACTGAAGCTTTCTTT
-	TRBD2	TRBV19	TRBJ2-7	CASSRSGTLTYEQYF	TGTGCCAGTAGTCGAAGCGGGACTCTTACCTACGAGCAGTACTTC
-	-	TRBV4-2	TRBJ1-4	CASSHKEGTGEKLFF	TGTGCCAGCAGCCACAAAGAAGGGACTGGAGAAAAACTGTTTTTT
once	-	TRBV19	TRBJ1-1	CASRIRAVATEAFF	TGTGCCAGTAGGATCAGGGCGGTAGCCACTGAAGCTTTCTTT
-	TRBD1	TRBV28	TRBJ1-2	CASSSPGDRESYGYTF	TGTGCCAGCAGTTCCCCGGGGGACAGGGAGTCCTATGGCTACACCTTC
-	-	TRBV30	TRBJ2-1	CAWSVLYGEQFF	TGTGCCTGGAGTGTCCTGTACGGTGAGCAGTTCTTC
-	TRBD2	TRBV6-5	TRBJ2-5	CASSYAGGSSETQYF	TGTGCCAGCAGTTATGCGGGAGGAAGTAGTGAGACCCAGTACTTC
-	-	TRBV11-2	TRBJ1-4	CASSTNDRPVATNEKLFF	TGTGCCAGCAGCACAAATGACAGACCAGTTGCAACTAATGAAAAACTGTTTTTT
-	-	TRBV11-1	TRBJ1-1	CASSPRGGHTEAFF	TGTGCCAGCAGCCCGAGGGGGGGTCACACTGAAGCTTTCTTT
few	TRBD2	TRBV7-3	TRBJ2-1	CASSTTSGRNEQFF	TGTGCCAGCAGCACGACTAGCGGGAGGAATGAGCAGTTCTTC
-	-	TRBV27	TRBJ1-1	CASSFRVGRGNTEAFF	TGTGCCAGCAGTTTTCGGGTGGGCAGGGGGAACACTGAAGCTTTCTTT
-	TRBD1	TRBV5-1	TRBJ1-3	CASSFEDRAAGNTIYF	TGCGCCAGCAGCTTTGAGGACAGGGCGGCGGGAAACACCATATATTTT
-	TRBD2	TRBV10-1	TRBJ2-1	CASSDPSGGYYNEQFF	TGCGCCAGCAGTGACCCTAGCGGGGGGTACTACAATGAGCAGTTCTTC
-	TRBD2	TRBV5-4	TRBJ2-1	CASSPTSGRSDEQFF	TGTGCCAGCAGCCCGACTAGCGGGAGGTCGGATGAGCAGTTCTTC
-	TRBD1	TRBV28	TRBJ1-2	CASSWAIRDRSGGYTF	TGTGCCAGCAGTTGGGCGATTCGGGACAGGTCGGGGGGCTACACCTTC
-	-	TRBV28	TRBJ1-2	CASSSSGPAGYTF	TGTGCCAGCAGTTCCTCGGGTCCGGCTGGCTACACCTTC
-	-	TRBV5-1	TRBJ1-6	CASSFYHDSPYNSPLHF	TGCGCCAGCAGCTTCTACCACGACAGTCCCTATAATTCACCCCTCCACTTT